This entry lists 32 T cell receptor beta chains sequenced from one sample in a study of blood T cell repertoires in COVID-19. Profiling relied on immunoSEQ multiplex PCR, and the TCRdb table lists in-frame clones only, not all of them. The sample comprises 110,000 to 150,000 clones, roughly four fifths of which are singletons, and less than 5% rests with the top ten. The material sequenced was peripheral blood. The receptors were sampled from a woman aged 80 or over with acute or convalescent COVID-19.

Only one count was recorded for this clone. The J gene is TRBJ2-1, the V gene TRBV2; D is perhaps TRBD1 (7 bases). This CDR3 spans 14 amino acids. V was clipped by 5 bases and J by 4 bases, with 12 bases between them. Germline V lookup: CDR1 SNHLY, CDR2 FYNNEI. CDR3 in DNA: TGTGCCAGCAGTAAACAGGGGAGGTACAATGAGCAGTTCTTC. Residues: CASSKQGRYNEQFF.

The chain is built from TRBV30 and TRBJ2-3, with TRBD1 as a possible D gene (6 bases). This CDR3 spans 12 amino acids. V was pared by 1 base and J by 8 bases, with 10 bases between. The V gene's germline CDR1 is GTSNPN and CDR2 SVGIG (reference sequence). CDR3 sequence reads: CAWSGGGGTQYF. The CDR3 nucleotides read TGTGCCTGGAGTGGAGGGGGTGGTACGCAGTATTTT. The complete variable domain, with remaining parts taken from reference TRBV30 and TRBJ2-3, reads SQTIHQWPATLVQPVGSPLSLECTVEGTSNPNLYWYRQAAGRGLQLLFYSVGIGQISSEVPQNLSASRPQDRQFILSSKKLLLSDSGFYLCAWSGGGGTQYFGPGTRLTVL.

The rearrangement joins TRBV5-1 to TRBJ1-3, with 12 bases fitting TRBD1. This CDR3 region has 15 residues. Germline CDR1 SGHRS, CDR2 YFSETQ. The V segment lost 1 base and the J segment 8 bases; nucleotides outside the gene matches: 4. Here the CDR3 DNA reads TGCGCCAGCAGCTTGTGGGGACAGGGGGCAGACACCATATATTTT. This encodes CASSLWGQGADTIYF. Variable domain in full (rest from reference TRBV5-1 and TRBJ1-3): KAGVTQTPRYLIKTRGQQVTLSCSPISGHRSVSWYQQTPGQGLQFLFEYFSETQRNKGNFPGRFSGRQFSNSRSEMNVSTLELGDSALYLCASSLWGQGADTIYFGEGSWLTVV.

This chain connects TRBV2 to TRBJ1-1; the D is unclear. The length of the CDR3 is 11 residues. Trimming removed 2 bases from V and 10 bases from J, with 8 bases in between. Germline V gene data show CDR1 as SNHLY and CDR2 as FYNNEI. The CDR3 here is CASSELSGAFF. In nucleotides, the CDR3 is TGTGCCAGCAGTGAACTGAGTGGAGCTTTCTTT.

Only one count was recorded for this clone. This chain joins TRBV19 and TRBJ2-3, with TRBD2 as a possible D gene (6 bases). The CDR3 sequence is 14 residues long. Germline CDR1 reads LNHDA; CDR2 reads SQIVND (reference sequence). V was shortened by 5 bases and J by 4 bases, with 13 bases between the two germline ends. The CDR3 DNA sequence: TGTGCCAGTAGTTCCGGCGGGGCATCAGATACGCAGTATTTT. This gives the protein CASSSGGASDTQYF.

This chain links TRBV19 with TRBJ1-6; TRBD1 matches 8 bases. V was pared by 6 bases and J by 8 bases, with 3 bases of the junction left unmatched. The V gene's germline CDR1 is LNHDA and CDR2 SQIVND (reference sequence). CDR3 size: 13 residues. The CDR3 sequence is CASRTGGDSPLHF. In DNA, the CDR3 is TGTGCCAGTAGAACAGGGGGGGATTCACCCCTCCACTTT.

The genes are TRBV2 and TRBJ2-5; D might be TRBD2 (5 bases). Trimming took off 7 bases at V and 5 bases at J, with 11 bases between the two ends. Germline CDR1 SNHLY, CDR2 FYNNEI. This CDR3 has 12 residues. The CDR3, as DNA: TGTGCCAGCACGACTACCGGGGAGACCCAGTACTTC. Translation: CASTTTGETQYF.

V and J are TRBV19 and TRBJ1-2; 9 positions match TRBD1. CDR1 and CDR2 from the germline V gene are LNHDA and SQIVND (reference sequence). The CDR3 extends over 14 amino acids. V gave up 0 bases and J gave up 5 bases; unmatched junction bases: 1. The CDR3 loop is CASSIEDRGYGYTF. CDR3 DNA sequence: TGTGCCAGTAGTATAGAGGACAGGGGATATGGCTACACCTTC.

The chain uses TRBV15 and TRBJ2-2; 9 positions match TRBD1. There are 13 residues in the CDR3. The V and J ends lost 5 bases and 10 bases, in that order; junction bases with no gene match: 5. Per germline, CDR1 LNHNV and CDR2 YYDKDF (reference sequence). The CDR3 spells CATSGYRGLELFF. In DNA form, the CDR3 reads TGTGCCACCAGCGGATACAGGGGGCTGGAGCTGTTTTTT.

The rearrangement links TRBV12-5 to TRBJ1-1; unclear D gene. The germline V gene has CDR1 LGHNT and CDR2 FRNRAP. V was pared by 6 bases and J by 1 base, with 9 bases between. There are 13 residues in the CDR3. The CDR3 loop is CASGIAGNTEAFF. Written as DNA, the CDR3 is TGTGCTAGTGGAATCGCAGGGAACACTGAAGCTTTCTTT.

The chain joins TRBV27 to TRBJ2-7; 9 bases align to TRBD1. Per germline, CDR1 MNHEY and CDR2 SMNVEV (reference sequence). The CDR3 covers 15 residues. Trimming removed 6 bases from V and 2 bases from J; junction bases left unmatched: 8. CDR3 region: CASSPGQGGPYEQYF. DNA for the CDR3: TGTGCCAGCAGCCCGGGACAGGGAGGACCCTACGAGCAGTACTTC.

The rearrangement links TRBV28 to TRBJ1-2; perhaps TRBD1 as D (5 bases). This CDR3 region has 16 residues. Germline V gene lookup returns CDR1 MDHEN and CDR2 SYDVKM. V lost 6 bases, J lost 0 bases, and 17 bases lay in between. CDR3 protein: CASSRWGGDPNYGYTF. The CDR3 DNA is TGTGCCAGCAGCCGATGGGGGGGAGATCCTAACTATGGCTACACCTTC.

This chain joins TRBV11-1 and TRBJ2-2, with a tentative D call TRBD2 (6 bases). CDR3 size: 13 residues. Germline CDR1 SGHAT, CDR2 FQDESV (reference sequence). The V end lost 10 bases, the J end lost 4 bases, and 13 bases lay between the germline ends. The CDR3 region has the DNA TGTGCCACGGGGGAAGGGAGCACCGGGGAGCTGTTTTTT. This translates into CATGEGSTGELFF.

The chain employs TRBV6-2 or TRBV6-3 and TRBJ1-6, with 8 nucleotides matching TRBD1. Losses at the gene ends were 6 bases for V and 8 bases for J; bases not matched to a gene: 9. This CDR3 has 15 residues. CDR1 is MNHEY and CDR2 is SVGEGT in the germline V gene. CDR3 region: CASSPADRGDSPLHF. CDR3 in DNA: TGTGCCAGCAGCCCCGCCGACAGGGGTGATTCACCCCTCCACTTT.

CDR3: CASSPGGRRGYTF. The CDR3 nucleotides are TGTGCCAGCAGCCCAGGGGGGCGCCGCGGCTACACCTTC. The rearrangement joins TRBV7-9 to TRBJ1-2, with TRBD1 identical over 7 bases. Germline loops: CDR1 SEHNR, CDR2 FQNEAQ (reference sequence). CDR3 length equals 13 residues. Trimming removed 5 bases from V and 8 bases from J; junction bases left unmatched: 8.

The V gene is TRBV3-1 (or the pseudogene TRBV3-2), the J gene TRBJ2-7; D is unclear. Trimming removed 1 base at V and 5 bases at J, with 12 bases between. This CDR3 has 14 residues. CDR1 and CDR2 from the germline V gene are LGHDT and YNNKEL (reference sequence). CDR3 sequence (DNA): TGTGCCAGCAGCCAAGTGTTTTTTCAGAACGAGCAGTACTTC. Protein product: CASSQVFFQNEQYF.

This clone has a handful of counts. V is TRBV28 and J is TRBJ1-5, with 8 nucleotides matching TRBD1. With V trimmed by 7 bases and J by 16 bases, 12 bases remained unmatched. The CDR3 runs 12 residues. CDR1 MDHEN and CDR2 SYDVKM come from the germline V gene. CDR3 DNA sequence: TGTGCCAGCAACTCGCGGGCCAGGGGGCAACATTTT. This encodes CASNSRARGQHF.

The J gene is TRBJ2-2, the V gene TRBV7-9, with TRBD2 as a possible D gene (6 bases). This CDR3 has 16 amino acids. Between the trimmed V and J ends, which lost 3 bases and 2 bases, there was a span of 13 bases. Germline V lookup: CDR1 SEHNR, CDR2 FQNEAQ (reference sequence). CDR3 protein: CASSFAGRRNTGELFF. CDR3 nucleotide sequence: TGTGCCAGCAGCTTCGCGGGACGTCGAAACACCGGGGAGCTGTTTTTT.

The CDR3 DNA reads as TGTGCCAGTAGTCAGCAGGGTCCCGGAAACACCATATATTTT. This translates into CASSQQGPGNTIYF. The chain carries TRBV19 and TRBJ1-3; D is perhaps TRBD1 (5 bases). Germline V lookup: CDR1 LNHDA, CDR2 SQIVND (reference sequence). The V end was cut by 5 bases, the J end by 4 bases, with 12 bases between. The CDR3 is 14 amino acids.

The chain uses TRBV7-8 and TRBJ1-3, with 8 bases matching TRBD1. The CDR3 spans 15 residues. Germline V CDR1 and CDR2: SGHVS, FQNEAQ. After removal of 5 bases from V and 2 bases from J, the junction contained 5 bases not matched to a gene. In nucleotides, the CDR3 is TGTGCCAGCAGCGGCCGGACAGGGACTGGAAACACCATATATTTT. Protein product: CASSGRTGTGNTIYF.

The V and J genes are TRBV6-5 and TRBJ1-5; 10 bases are shared with TRBD1. V lost 10 bases and J lost 6; bases outside the gene matches: 6. This CDR3 has 13 amino acids. Germline-derived CDR1 and CDR2 are MNHEY and SVGAGI. In DNA form, the CDR3 reads TGTGCCACCTCGACAGGGGGCGGTCAGCCCCAGCATTTT. This codes for CATSTGGGQPQHF.

The V gene is TRBV20-1, the J gene TRBJ2-1; the D gene is possibly TRBD1 (6 bases). Germline lookup yields CDR1 DFQATT and CDR2 SNEGSKA (reference sequence). V was pared by 3 bases and J by 10 bases, with 10 bases between. This CDR3 has 11 amino acids. The CDR3 nucleotides are TGCAGTGCTAGTCAGGGGCGCGAGCAGTTCTTC. As protein: CSASQGREQFF.

The V call is TRBV6-5, the J call TRBJ1-1; no clear D. Trimming removed 7 bases from V and 0 bases from J, with 9 bases in between. The CDR3 has 13 residues. Germline values: CDR1 MNHEY, CDR2 SVGAGI. CDR3 amino acids: CASTPTVNTEAFF. DNA of the CDR3: TGTGCCAGCACCCCTACAGTGAACACTGAAGCTTTCTTT.

The V call is TRBV10-1, the J call TRBJ2-3; 11 bases fit TRBD2. Germline lookup yields CDR1 WNHNN and CDR2 SYGVQD (reference sequence). The CDR3 sequence is 17 residues long. Germline trimming cut 0 bases from V and 2 bases from J; bases unmatched to any gene: 4. For the CDR3, the DNA is TGCGCCAGCAGTGAGTCTGTAGCGGGGGGGCTCACAGATACGCAGTATTTT. It translates to CASSESVAGGLTDTQYF.

J is TRBJ2-2 and V is TRBV7-8; 7 bases align to TRBD1. CDR1 is SGHVS and CDR2 is FQNEAQ in the germline V gene. This CDR3 contains 15 residues. Trimming cost V 3 bases and J 2 bases; bases outside gene matches: 3. The CDR3 sequence: CASSFGTANTGELFF. The CDR3 DNA sequence: TGTGCCAGCAGCTTTGGGACAGCAAACACCGGGGAGCTGTTTTTT. The complete variable domain, with remaining parts taken from reference TRBV7-8 and TRBJ2-2, reads GAGVSQSPRYKVAKRGQDVALRCDPISGHVSLFWYQQALGQGPEFLTYFQNEAQLDKSGLPSDRFFAERPEGSVSTLKIQRTQQEDSAVYLCASSFGTANTGELFFGEGSRLTVL.

CDR3 protein: CASSLVGGSTDTQYF. The CDR3 DNA reads as TGTGCCAGCAGCTTAGTAGGGGGAAGCACAGATACGCAGTATTTT. The J gene is TRBJ2-3, the V gene TRBV7-3, with a weak D call TRBD1 (6 bases). In germline, CDR1 is SGHTA, CDR2 FQGTGA. The germline V and J ends were trimmed by 2 bases and 0 bases, with 9 bases remaining between them. CDR3 length: 15 amino acids.

CDR3 in DNA: TGTGCCAGCAGCGTACCCGTGAGCGGGGGGAAGACCGGGGAGCTGTTTTTT. Protein product: CASSVPVSGGKTGELFF. The chain has TRBV9 and TRBJ2-2; 9 positions match TRBD2. The junction had 9 bases not matched to a gene; V was cut back by 1 base and J by 5 bases. The CDR3 loop spans 17 amino acids. Looked up from germline, CDR1 is SGDLS and CDR2 is YYNGEE.

Only one count was recorded for this clone. The chain links TRBV9 to TRBJ2-1; weak D call: TRBD2 (6 bases). The CDR3 runs 16 residues. V lost 0 bases to trimming and J lost 5 bases, with 15 bases between them. Germline V CDR1 and CDR2: SGDLS, YYNGEE. The CDR3 protein is CASSVGVGGPNNEQFF. CDR3 nucleotide sequence: TGTGCCAGCAGCGTAGGGGTGGGAGGACCTAACAATGAGCAGTTCTTC.

The gene calls are TRBV6-5 and TRBJ1-4; 7 bases fit TRBD1. Trimming took 7 bases from V and 8 from J; bases not matched to a gene: 10. This CDR3 comprises 14 residues. Germline V gives CDR1 MNHEY, CDR2 SVGAGI. This CDR3 is CASTPYKGGEKLFF. For the CDR3, the DNA is TGTGCCAGCACCCCCTATAAAGGGGGCGAAAAACTGTTTTTT.

V is TRBV7-7 and J is TRBJ2-3, with 7 nucleotides matching TRBD2. The germline CDR1 and CDR2 sequences are SSHAT and FNYEAQ (reference sequence). After removal of 5 bases from V and 3 bases from J, the junction contained 5 bases not matched to a gene. The CDR3 is made up of 14 amino acids. The CDR3 DNA is TGTGCCAGCAGCCCCCAGCGGGGAACAGATACGCAGTATTTT. Translating gives CASSPQRGTDTQYF.

The rearrangement uses TRBV24-1 and TRBJ2-3; D is possibly TRBD1 (6 bases). The germline CDR1 and CDR2 sequences are KGHDR and SFDVKD. The CDR3 runs to 16 residues. V lost 5 bases, J lost 4 bases, and 18 bases lay in between. The CDR3 DNA follows: TGTGCCACCAGTGGCCCCGGGACACAAGACCCAGATACGCAGTATTTT. Protein product: CATSGPGTQDPDTQYF.

This rearrangement joins TRBV27 to TRBJ1-6; 7 bases agree with TRBD1. Trimming at V came to 1 base and at J to 0 bases, leaving 9 bases not matched to a gene. Per germline, CDR1 MNHEY and CDR2 SMNVEV (reference sequence). The CDR3 runs 19 residues. CDR3 nucleotides: TGTGCCAGCAGTTTATTTGCAGAGGGGGCTAGCTCCTATAATTCACCCCTCCACTTT. Translating gives CASSLFAEGASSYNSPLHF.